This T cell receptor (beta chain) was obtained from a study of CD8 T cells in Susac syndrome. Random hexamers primed reverse transcription of 0.5 to 1 ug RNA. A multiplex approach, immunoSEQ multiplex PCR, amplified TCR beta CDR3 across 54 Vbeta and 13 Jbeta. TCRdb used MiXCR to reprocess the immunoSEQ multiplex PCR reads, holding one entry per CDR3 protein. The sample has under 150,000 distinct CDR3 sequences; about 95% are singletons. This CDR3 contains 16 residues. V shed 4 bases, J shed 2 bases, and the junction held 3 bases outside the gene matches. CD8+ and CD4+ blood T cells underwent TCR beta sequencing. Included as multiple sclerosis controls were treatment-naive patients who had stable or active relapsing-remitting disease. TEMRA cells were FACS-enriched, with CD8+ and CD4+ T cells isolated negatively.

The chain is built from TRBV12-3 or TRBV12-4 and TRBJ2-1; 12 positions agree with TRBD2. This sequence was found in a human donor with multiple sclerosis. The sample consisted of CD4+ T cells from PBMCs. The CDR3 region is CASSSPSGGAYNEQFF. CDR3 DNA: TGTGCCAGCAGTTCCCCTAGCGGGGGGGCCTACAATGAGCAGTTCTTC.